This T cell receptor (beta chain) originates from a study of blood T cell repertoires in COVID-19. Study information: Samples representing acute and convalescent COVID-19 were sourced from the United States, Italy and Spain.

Repertoires were generated with immunoSEQ multiplex PCR, while TCRdb's copy carries only in-frame clones and drops some. The sample consists of under 200,000 clones, 65% to 85% of them appearing once. Germline trimming cut 1 base from V and 5 bases from J; bases unmatched to any gene: 15. Germline lookup yields CDR1 SEHNR and CDR2 FQNEAQ (reference sequence). The CDR3 consists of 18 residues. Grouping used clinical history reported by participants in a survey and questionnaire. In this sample, this clone turned up a few times. This TCR came from a woman aged 35 to 49 with acute COVID-19. Sample: PBMCs or T cells enriched from blood (not recorded which). The V call is TRBV7-9, the J call TRBJ2-7; 9 bases align to TRBD2. The CDR3 reads CASSLGWDSGRGIDEQYF. DNA for the CDR3: TGTGCCAGCAGCTTAGGTTGGGATAGCGGGAGAGGAATCGACGAGCAGTACTTC.